Presented here are 20 T cell receptor beta chains from one specimen sequenced in a study of cytomegalovirus exposure and HLA in healthy donors. The PCR made use of 60 Vbeta and 13 Jbeta primers. The data were produced by immunoSEQ multiplex PCR, yet TCRdb's version contains in-frame clones alone and is incomplete. The sample contains about 130,000 clones, approximately 74% of which appear only once. The specimen sequenced was PBMCs. The receptors originated from a male donor in good health and CMV-seronegative.

This chain links TRBV28 with TRBJ1-1; no reliable D call. The CDR3 has 12 residues. V lost 6 bases and J 7 bases, leaving 12 bases between the germline ends. Germline-derived CDR1 and CDR2 are MDHEN and SYDVKM. CDR3 nucleotide sequence: TGTGCCAGCAGCCCCGAACATTTTGAAGCTTTCTTT. Protein product: CASSPEHFEAFF.

The V call is TRBV11-3, the J call TRBJ2-5, with 14 bases identical to TRBD2. The J call is uncertain, as TRBJ2-7 better fits the DNA end. The CDR3 runs to 17 residues. Germline lookup yields CDR1 SGHNT and CDR2 YENEEA. This chain's CDR3 is CASSLGTSGRTRNEQYF. For the CDR3, the DNA is TGTGCCAGCAGCTTAGGGACTAGCGGGAGGACCAGGAACGAGCAGTACTTC.

The rearrangement joins TRBV6-5 to TRBJ1-1; 8 positions match TRBD1. V shed 7 bases and J 4 bases; nucleotides not matched to a gene: 2. From germline, CDR1 is MNHEY and CDR2 SVGAGI. This CDR3 region has 12 residues. The CDR3 DNA is TGTGCCAGCACCACAGGGGGCACTGAAGCTTTCTTT. Amino acid sequence: CASTTGGTEAFF.

In its sample, this clone was seen once. V gene TRBV25-1 combines with J gene TRBJ2-1, with TRBD2 matching 7 bases. The V gene end was trimmed by 3 bases and the J gene end by 4 bases; junction bases not matched to a gene: 6. The length of the CDR3 is 15 residues. Germline lookup yields CDR1 MGHDK and CDR2 SYGVNS. The DNA of the CDR3 is TGTGCCAGCAGTGAGAGCGGAGCGGGGTACAATGAGCAGTTCTTC. Translation: CASSESGAGYNEQFF.

The chain links TRBV7-9 to TRBJ2-5; TRBD1 is a possible D gene (6 bases). The CDR3 has 14 residues. CDR1 SEHNR and CDR2 FQNEAQ come from the germline V gene (reference sequence). V was pared by 6 bases and J by 3 bases, with 14 bases between. The chain's CDR3 is CASSHKGGKETQYF. The CDR3, as DNA: TGTGCCAGCAGTCATAAAGGGGGAAAAGAGACCCAGTACTTC.

The rearrangement uses TRBV19 and TRBJ1-6; TRBD1 matches 7 bases. The CDR3 sequence is 15 residues long. The V gene's germline CDR1 is LNHDA and CDR2 SQIVND (reference sequence). The V and J ends lost 7 bases and 8 bases, in that order; junction bases with no gene match: 11. The CDR3 bases are TGTGCCAGTAATCAGGGTGGTGGACAGGATTCACCCCTCCACTTT. Translating gives CASNQGGGQDSPLHF.

This chain links TRBV7-2 with TRBJ1-5; D unclear. Germline V gene data show CDR1 as SGHTA and CDR2 as FQGNSA. CDR3 length: 13 residues. The V end was cut by 1 base, the J end by 6 bases, with 7 bases between. This chain's CDR3 is CASSLGGSQPQHF. In DNA, the CDR3 is TGTGCCAGCAGCTTAGGCGGAAGTCAGCCCCAGCATTTT.

This chain connects TRBV5-4 to TRBJ2-3, with 8 bases matching TRBD1. The CDR3 sequence is 12 residues long. Germline V CDR1 and CDR2: SGHNT, YYREEE (reference sequence). J gave up 4 bases and V 7 bases, and 2 bases lay outside the gene matches. For the CDR3, the DNA is TGTGCCAGCGGACAGGGTCCAGATACGCAGTATTTT. Encoded protein: CASGQGPDTQYF.

The chain has TRBV30 and TRBJ2-1, with 9 bases fitting TRBD2. The CDR3 length is 14 residues. V lost 4 bases, J lost 8 bases, and 9 bases stayed unmatched. Germline CDR1 reads GTSNPN; CDR2 reads SVGIG (reference sequence). The CDR3 nucleotides are TGTGCCTGGATTCCGCTAGCGGGATTGGATGAGCAGTTCTTC. As protein: CAWIPLAGLDEQFF. Full variable domain (missing parts from reference TRBV30 and TRBJ2-1): SQTIHQWPATLVQPVGSPLSLECTVEGTSNPNLYWYRQAAGRGLQLLFYSVGIGQISSEVPQNLSASRPQDRQFILSSKKLLLSDSGFYLCAWIPLAGLDEQFFGPGTRLTVL.

This chain joins TRBV7-9 and TRBJ1-1; the match to TRBD1 covers 8 bases. The germline CDR1 and CDR2 sequences are SEHNR and FQNEAQ (reference sequence). CDR3 size: 19 residues. After removal of 5 bases from V and 2 bases from J, the junction contained 19 bases not matched to a gene. The CDR3 region is CASSLPTGANTLPNTEAFF. DNA for the CDR3: TGTGCCAGCAGCCTACCGACAGGGGCCAATACCCTCCCTAACACTGAAGCTTTCTTT.

This chain uses TRBV5-6 with TRBJ1-4, with D tentatively TRBD1 (5 bases). CDR1 is SGHDT, CDR2 YYEEEE, per germline. There are 14 residues in the CDR3. V lost 1 base to trimming and J lost 4 bases, with 8 bases between them. CDR3 protein: CASSLRGYNEKLFF. The CDR3 nucleotides read TGTGCCAGCAGCTTGAGGGGATATAATGAAAAACTGTTTTTT.

The genes are TRBV19 and TRBJ2-5; 8 positions agree with TRBD2. CDR1 is LNHDA and CDR2 is SQIVND in the germline V gene (reference sequence). This CDR3 region has 15 residues. V trimming: 5 bases; J trimming: 4 bases; junction bases outside the gene matches: 9. The CDR3, as DNA: TGTGCCAGTAGTCCCCTAGCGGGTATGTCAGAGACCCAGTACTTC. Translating gives CASSPLAGMSETQYF.

This rearrangement joins TRBV4-1 to TRBJ2-1; 8 positions agree with TRBD2. The CDR3 runs 16 residues. Germline loops: CDR1 MGHRA, CDR2 YSYEKL. The junction had 3 bases not matched to a gene; V was cut back by 0 bases and J by 2 bases. CDR3 in amino acids: CASSQEREDAYNEQFF. Written as DNA, the CDR3 is TGCGCCAGCAGCCAAGAGCGGGAGGACGCCTACAATGAGCAGTTCTTC.

CDR3 nucleotides: TGTGCCAGCAGACACCTAGCGGGAGGGCCGAATGAGCAGTTCTTC. It specifies CASRHLAGGPNEQFF. The gene calls are TRBV2 and TRBJ2-1; 12 bases fit TRBD2. Trimming at V came to 6 bases and at J to 7 bases, leaving 7 bases not matched to a gene. This CDR3 has 15 residues. Per germline, CDR1 SNHLY and CDR2 FYNNEI.

This clone was seen a handful of times. The chain uses TRBV27 and TRBJ2-4; a possible D gene is TRBD1 (5 bases). The CDR3 spans 13 residues. Trimming pared 6 bases from V and 5 bases from J, leaving 11 bases between. Germline V gene lookup returns CDR1 MNHEY and CDR2 SMNVEV (reference sequence). The DNA for the CDR3 is TGTGCCAGCAGGCAGGGTGGGGAAAACATTCAGTACTTC. Its protein is CASRQGGENIQYF.

The chain joins TRBV7-8 to TRBJ2-7; 9 positions agree with TRBD2. Germline CDR1 and CDR2: SGHVS and FQNEAQ. The length of the CDR3 is 14 residues. The V gene end was trimmed by 5 bases and the J gene end by 2 bases; junction bases not matched to a gene: 4. CDR3 DNA: TGTGCCAGCAGCCGGGGACTAGCTCCCTACGAGCAGTACTTC. This encodes CASSRGLAPYEQYF.

This clone has a handful of counts. The chain carries TRBV19 and TRBJ1-3; no clear D gene. Per germline, CDR1 LNHDA and CDR2 SQIVND (reference sequence). Trimming stripped 8 bases from V and 0 bases from J, with 11 bases between. There are 14 residues in the CDR3. This chain's CDR3 is CASAGPLSGNTIYF. The DNA for the CDR3 is TGTGCCAGTGCTGGGCCGCTCTCTGGAAACACCATATATTTT.

Comments on this clone: A read error may account for a junction end that differs from germline. This chain uses TRBV7-9 with TRBJ1-1; 8 bases agree with TRBD1. The CDR3 is 15 residues long. Germline CDR1 is SEHNR and CDR2 is FQNEAQ (reference sequence). The CDR3 DNA sequence: TGTTCCAGCAGCTTCGGACAGGGCCGGGACACTGAAGCTTTCTTT. It codes for CSSSFGQGRDTEAFF.

The rearrangement joins TRBV10-3 to TRBJ2-3, with D uncertain. The germline V gene encodes CDR1 ENHRY and CDR2 SYGVKD. CDR3 length: 14 amino acids. V was trimmed by 0 bases and J by 0 bases, leaving 4 bases between them. CDR3 amino acids: CAISESYSTDTQYF. In nucleotides, the CDR3 is TGTGCCATCAGTGAGTCGTATAGCACAGATACGCAGTATTTT.

This clone came up a few times. The CDR3 bases are TGTGCCAGCAGCCTCGGGAGGGAGCAGTTCTTC. It specifies CASSLGREQFF. The V and J genes are TRBV7-6 and TRBJ2-1; 7 nucleotides agree with TRBD2. CDR3 length: 11 residues. CDR1 and CDR2 from the germline V gene are SGHVS and FNYEAQ. The J segment lost 10 bases and the V segment lost 5 bases, leaving 2 bases of the junction unmatched.